This passage covers 12 T cell receptor beta chains from one sample sequenced in a study of T cells expressing NK-cell markers. For each CDR3 protein, TCRdb gives one entry from its re-call of the 5' RACE reads, without DNA. The sample totals hundreds of thousands of distinct CDR3 sequences. Sequencing was done on a sample of blood T cells: a sorted CD56 or NKG2C T cell subset, CD4+ or CD8+ T cells, or bulk PBMC T cells (not recorded which). Receptors originate from a woman aged 18-69 years in good health.

The CDR3 here is CASSTGQGQNQETQYF. The chain recombines TRBV5-4 with TRBJ2-5; TCRdb selects TRBD1, and the lack of DNA leaves this call unchecked. Germline V lookup: CDR1 SGHNT, CDR2 YYREEE (reference sequence). The CDR3 sequence is 16 residues long.

The chain employs TRBV12-3 or TRBV12-4 and TRBJ2-5; TCRdb proposes TRBD1, but this gene call is untestable without DNA. This CDR3 is built from 15 residues. The CDR3 spells CASNWGTGPQETQYF.

This chain joins TRBV18 and TRBJ2-1; the TRBD1 assignment by TCRdb is unverifiable without DNA. The germline gives CDR1 KGHSH, CDR2 LQKENI. The CDR3 is 14 residues long. CDR3 amino acids: CASSPPGGLGEQFF.

The CDR3 here is CASSRGLDTQYF. The gene calls are TRBV5-4 and TRBJ2-3; TCRdb's D call, TRBD1, is unchecked because there is no DNA. This CDR3 is 12 amino acids long. Germline-derived CDR1 and CDR2 are SGHNT and YYREEE (reference sequence). Together with reference TRBV5-4 and TRBJ2-3, the CDR3 gives the full variable domain: ETGVTQSPTHLIKTRGQQVTLRCSSQSGHNTVSWYQQALGQGPQFIFQYYREEENGRGNFPPRFSGLQFPNYSSELNVNALELDDSALYLCASSRGLDTQYFGPGTRLTVL.

The chain joins TRBV6-6 to TRBJ1-6; TCRdb gives TRBD1 as the D gene, but with no DNA this cannot be confirmed. This CDR3 has 13 amino acids. CDR1 and CDR2 from the germline V gene are MNHNY and SVGAGI (reference sequence). CDR3 in amino acids: CASSGGSDSPLHF.

The chain has TRBV20-1 and TRBJ1-6. The CDR3 runs 11 residues. Germline V gene sequence: CDR1 DFQATT, CDR2 SNEGSKA (reference sequence). This chain's CDR3 is CSASEESPLHF.

The genes are TRBV11-2 and TRBJ1-2; without DNA, the TCRdb call of TRBD1 cannot be checked. From germline, CDR1 is SGHAT and CDR2 FQNNGV. The length of the CDR3 is 16 residues. The CDR3 here is CASSLDRPGNGYGYTF.

The J gene is TRBJ2-1, the V gene TRBV6-4; with no DNA, the TCRdb D assignment of TRBD2 cannot be verified. This CDR3 has 13 residues. Germline values: CDR1 MRHNA, CDR2 SNTAGT. The CDR3 sequence: CASSPLTSNEQFF.

J is TRBJ2-1 and V is TRBV5-6; TCRdb's assignment of TRBD2 cannot be checked, as there is no DNA. This CDR3 is 16 amino acids long. Germline values: CDR1 SGHDT, CDR2 YYEEEE. CDR3 residues: CASSGYAGKSNNEQFF.

V gene TRBV7-9 combines with J gene TRBJ2-5; TCRdb lists TRBD1, though no DNA is available to test this call. Germline V gene data show CDR1 as SEHNR and CDR2 as FQNEAQ (reference sequence). The CDR3 runs 15 residues. CDR3 loop: CASSFSGGTQETQYF.

This rearrangement joins TRBV30 to TRBJ2-1; TCRdb reports TRBD2, a call that lacks DNA to check it against. Germline V gene lookup returns CDR1 GTSNPN and CDR2 SVGIG (reference sequence). This CDR3 has 14 amino acids. CDR3 sequence: CAWSSNPEGHEQFF.

The chain combines TRBV30 with TRBJ1-2. Germline V gives CDR1 GTSNPN, CDR2 SVGIG (reference sequence). This CDR3 region has 13 residues. The CDR3 region is CAWREPATYGYTF.